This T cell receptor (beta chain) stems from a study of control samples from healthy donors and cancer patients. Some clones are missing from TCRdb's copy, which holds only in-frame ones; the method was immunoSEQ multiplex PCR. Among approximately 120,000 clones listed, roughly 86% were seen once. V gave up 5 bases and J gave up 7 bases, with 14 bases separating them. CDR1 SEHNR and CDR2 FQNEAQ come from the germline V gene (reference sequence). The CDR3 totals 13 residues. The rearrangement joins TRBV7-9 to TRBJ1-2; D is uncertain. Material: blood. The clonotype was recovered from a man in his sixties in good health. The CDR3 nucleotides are TGTGCCAGCAGCACACACTACAGCGTTGGCTACACCTTC. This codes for CASSTHYSVGYTF.